The 14 T cell receptor beta chains presented below share a single source sample, sequenced in a study of long-term antiretroviral therapy in people with HIV. It was version v3.0 of the immunoSEQ assay that was run at survey level. Sequencing was performed with immunoSEQ multiplex PCR; in TCRdb, only in-frame clones are kept and a portion is missing. In the table there are over 15,000 clones, just over 75% of which are singletons. This specimen was unsorted PBMCs, taken 2.2 years after starting antiretroviral therapy. The receptors here all came from a man aged 45 to 65 with HIV.

The V gene is TRBV6-1, the J gene TRBJ2-6; no reliable D call. V lost 0 bases to trimming and J lost 2 bases, with 11 bases between them. CDR3 length equals 17 residues. CDR1 MNHNS and CDR2 SASEGT come from the germline V gene. DNA of the CDR3: TGTGCCAGCAGTGAAGCCCTACAGTCTGCTGGGGCCAACGTCCTGACTTTC. Its translation: CASSEALQSAGANVLTF.

The genes are TRBV6-5 and TRBJ1-1, with D maybe TRBD1 (6 bases). Germline V gene lookup returns CDR1 MNHEY and CDR2 SVGAGI. V lost 8 bases and J 4 bases, leaving 17 bases between the germline ends. The CDR3 length is 14 residues. CDR3 region: CASRRSGARTEAFF. CDR3 DNA: TGTGCCAGCCGTCGATCGGGGGCGCGCACTGAAGCTTTCTTT.

The chain links TRBV4-1 to TRBJ2-1; TRBD2 aligns across 13 bases. There are 17 residues in the CDR3. After removal of 1 base from V and 2 bases from J, the junction contained 2 bases not matched to a gene. Germline V gene lookup returns CDR1 MGHRA and CDR2 YSYEKL. In nucleotides, the CDR3 is TGCGCCAGCAGCCAAGCAGGACTAGCGGGGGCCTACAATGAGCAGTTCTTC. Protein: CASSQAGLAGAYNEQFF.

Only a few counts were recorded for this clone. This sequence joins TRBV28 and TRBJ1-4; possibly TRBD1 for D (5 bases). Trimming stripped 6 bases from V and 4 bases from J, with 6 bases between. CDR3 length: 12 amino acids. Germline CDR1 and CDR2: MDHEN and SYDVKM. The CDR3 DNA sequence: TGTGCCAGCAGGACAGTTAATGAAAAACTGTTTTTT. This encodes CASRTVNEKLFF. The whole variable domain, remainder taken from reference TRBV28 and TRBJ1-4, is DVKVTQSSRYLVKRTGEKVFLECVQDMDHENMFWYRQDPGLGLRLIYFSYDVKMKEKGDIPEGYSVSREKKERFSLILESASTNQTSMYLCASRTVNEKLFFGSGTQLSVL.

The chain employs TRBV4-1 and TRBJ2-2; D unresolved. CDR3 length equals 15 residues. The V end was cut by 1 base, the J end by 0 bases, with 6 bases between. Looked up from germline, CDR1 is MGHRA and CDR2 is YSYEKL. CDR3 amino acids: CASSQGQPNTGELFF. As DNA, the CDR3 is TGCGCCAGCAGCCAAGGGCAGCCGAACACCGGGGAGCTGTTTTTT.

This chain uses TRBV5-1 with TRBJ2-3, with 9 nucleotides matching TRBD1. The CDR3 sequence is 14 residues long. Germline V CDR1 and CDR2: SGHRS, YFSETQ. J lost 5 bases, V lost 4 bases, and 5 bases had no gene match. The CDR3 nucleotides read TGCGCCAGCAGCCTACAGGGGGCGCGAGATACGCAGTATTTT. Its protein product is CASSLQGARDTQYF.

In this sample, this clone turned up a few times. The chain links TRBV7-8 to TRBJ1-5; D unclear. V was cut by 5 bases and J by 2 bases, with 10 bases left in between. Germline CDR1 and CDR2: SGHVS and FQNEAQ. This CDR3 comprises 14 residues. The CDR3 region is CASSALLGNQPQHF. CDR3 nucleotides: TGTGCCAGCAGCGCCCTATTGGGCAATCAGCCCCAGCATTTT.

This clone was seen a handful of times. This chain joins TRBV7-9 and TRBJ1-1; D is undetermined. This CDR3 region has 14 residues. With 0 bases removed from V and 2 bases from J, the gap between germline ends came to 7 bases. The germline V gene encodes CDR1 SEHNR and CDR2 FQNEAQ (reference sequence). The DNA for the CDR3 is TGTGCCAGCAGCTTAGCAGGAAGAAACACTGAAGCTTTCTTT. Translating it yields CASSLAGRNTEAFF.

CDR3 loop: CASRPLTGGPDTQYF. CDR3 sequence (DNA): TGTGCCAGTAGGCCTTTGACAGGGGGCCCAGATACGCAGTATTTT. V is TRBV19 and J is TRBJ2-3; TRBD1 matches at 10 bases. V trimming: 6 bases; J trimming: 4 bases; junction bases outside the gene matches: 7. Germline V gene lookup returns CDR1 LNHDA and CDR2 SQIVND (reference sequence). The CDR3 runs 15 residues.

The chain recombines TRBV19 with TRBJ2-7, with 9 nucleotides matching TRBD1. The CDR3 runs 15 residues. Germline-derived CDR1 and CDR2 are LNHDA and SQIVND (reference sequence). With 4 bases clipped from V and 3 bases from J, the junction kept 7 bases outside the gene matches. This chain's CDR3 is CASSTPGTGLYEQYF. CDR3 DNA: TGTGCCAGTAGTACGCCCGGGACAGGGCTCTACGAGCAGTACTTC.

The genes are TRBV6-6 and TRBJ1-2; 8 bases are shared with TRBD1. The CDR3 contains 16 residues. V gave up 2 bases and J gave up 6 bases; unmatched junction bases: 11. Per germline, CDR1 MNHNY and CDR2 SVGAGI (reference sequence). The CDR3: CASSYTLLTGADGYTF. Here the CDR3 DNA reads TGTGCCAGCAGTTACACCTTACTGACAGGGGCGGATGGCTACACCTTC.

The chain has TRBV5-5 and TRBJ1-6; tentative D call: TRBD1 (6 bases). The CDR3 has 16 residues. V gave up 0 bases and J gave up 6 bases, with 13 bases separating them. Germline loops: CDR1 SGHKS, CDR2 YYEKEE (reference sequence). The CDR3 is CASSLVPTGSNSPLHF. CDR3 nucleotides: TGTGCCAGCAGCTTGGTACCGACAGGCAGTAATTCACCCCTCCACTTT. Filled out from reference TRBV5-5 and TRBJ1-6, the complete variable domain reads DAGVTQSPTHLIKTRGQQVTLRCSPISGHKSVSWYQQVLGQGPQFIFQYYEKEERGRGNFPDRFSARQFPNYSSELNVNALLLGDSALYLCASSLVPTGSNSPLHFGNGTRLTVT.

The chain combines TRBV15 with TRBJ1-2; 7 bases fit TRBD1. The CDR3 spans 15 residues. V lost 3 bases, J lost 7 bases, and 11 bases stayed unmatched. Germline lookup yields CDR1 LNHNV and CDR2 YYDKDF (reference sequence). The CDR3 coding sequence is TGTGCCACCAGCAGCCCCGCCGGGACAGCCAGTGGCTACACCTTC. Translating gives CATSSPAGTASGYTF.

This rearrangement joins TRBV10-3 to TRBJ2-5; D could derive from TRBD1 or TRBD2 (6 bases each). The CDR3 spans 11 residues. CDR1 and CDR2 (germline): ENHRY, SYGVKD. The V and J ends lost 8 bases and 5 bases respectively, with 9 bases between them. The CDR3 sequence is CAIGGGETQYF. DNA for the CDR3: TGTGCCATCGGAGGGGGGGAGACCCAGTACTTC.